This T cell receptor beta chain was sequenced during a study of blood T cell repertoires in COVID-19. The CDR3 loop spans 15 amino acids. Germline CDR1 reads MNHEY; CDR2 reads SMNVEV (reference sequence). J was trimmed by 6 bases and V by 6 bases; bases with no gene match: 5. In the authors' methods: Estimates of nucleated cell counts were drawn from the amplification of reference gene primers. Clones were sequenced by immunoSEQ multiplex PCR, and TCRdb holds only the in-frame ones, with some missing. V, J and clone size derive from that table, while D and trimming were established from the DNA sequence. Counted here are under 200,000 clones, about 85% occurring once; the ten biggest clones make up about 5.6%.

This chain joins TRBV27 and TRBJ2-1; 13 bases agree with TRBD2. This sequence originates from a woman in her forties or fifties with COVID-19, enrolled during active disease. The sample consisted of peripheral blood. The CDR3 protein is CASSMTSGGFNEQFF. CDR3 nucleotide sequence: TGTGCCAGCAGCATGACTAGCGGGGGGTTCAATGAGCAGTTCTTC.